One TCR beta chain is described in this entry. The conserved final phenylalanine or tryptophan is absent from the CDR3, which likely points to a read error. The data are from a study of breast tumors, draining lymph nodes, adjacent tissues. TCRdb reprocessed the multiplex PCR reads via MiXCR and lists one record per CDR3 protein. The sample has tens of thousands of distinct CDR3 sequences; over 25% are singletons. Axillary draining lymph nodes of breast cancer patients supplied the node samples. The sample comprised axillary lymph node tissue. The sequence came from a female donor with breast cancer. Some clones in this sample may be carry-over from other donors' samples.

Written as DNA, the CDR3 is TGTGCCGGCAGCGGACAGGGGGCCCTTGAGCAGTTCTGC. This sequence encodes CAGSGQGALEQFC. This rearrangement joins TRBV9 to TRBJ2-1, with 11 bases that match TRBD1. CDR1 and CDR2 from the germline V gene are SGDLS and YYNGEE. This CDR3 has 13 amino acids.